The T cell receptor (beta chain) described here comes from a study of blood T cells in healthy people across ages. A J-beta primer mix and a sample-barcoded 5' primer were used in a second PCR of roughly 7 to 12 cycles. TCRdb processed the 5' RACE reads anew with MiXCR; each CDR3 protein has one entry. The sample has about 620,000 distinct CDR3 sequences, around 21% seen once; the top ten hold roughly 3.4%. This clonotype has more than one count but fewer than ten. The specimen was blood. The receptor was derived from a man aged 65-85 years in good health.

The CDR3 region is CSARAGLAGGSSYNEQFF. The CDR3 DNA is TGCAGTGCTAGAGCAGGTCTAGCGGGCGGGAGCTCCTACAATGAGCAGTTCTTC. The chain employs TRBV20-1 and TRBJ2-1, with 8 bases lining up with TRBD2. Germline CDR1 reads DFQATT; CDR2 reads SNEGSKA (reference sequence). V lost 1 base, J lost 0 bases, and 11 bases stayed unmatched. The CDR3 length is 18 residues.